Presented here are 18 T cell receptor beta chains from one specimen sequenced in a study of identifying expanded T cells in peripheral blood (dated by TCRdb to about 2019). The method behind the library was the immunoSEQ multiplex PCR assay. In its TCRdb copy, this immuneACCESS table keeps in-frame sequences only and misses some clones. Where compared with another copy, unresolved V genes explain less than half of these, and the others have no known cause. The sample data list around 130,000 clones, and approximately 86% of these were observed just once. The ten largest account for about 8% of the sample. The sequencing sample was made of blood. These receptors all come from a person aged 18 to 69 in good health.

About this clone itself: The sample has other DNA sequences that encode this CDR3 too. This chain uses TRBV5-1 with TRBJ2-3; D remains ambiguous. The ends were cut back, 0 bases at V and 6 bases at J, with 2 bases in the middle. This CDR3 is 11 amino acids long. Germline V lookup: CDR1 SGHRS, CDR2 YFSETQ. This CDR3 reads CASSLEDTQYF. The CDR3 DNA reads TGCGCCAGCAGCTTGGAGGATACGCAGTATTTT. The whole variable domain, filled in from reference TRBV5-1 and TRBJ2-3, reads KAGVTQTPRYLIKTRGQQVTLSCSPISGHRSVSWYQQTPGQGLQFLFEYFSETQRNKGNFPGRFSGRQFSNSRSEMNVSTLELGDSALYLCASSLEDTQYFGPGTRLTVL.

As concerns this clone: Other DNA sequences in the sample encode the same CDR3. CDR3 amino acids: CASSLRDYGYTF. The DNA of the CDR3 is TGTGCCTCCTCGTTAAGGGACTATGGCTACACCTTC. This chain links TRBV19 with TRBJ1-2; D is ambiguous. V lost 11 bases to trimming and J lost 3 bases, with 13 bases between them. The length of the CDR3 is 12 residues. CDR1 and CDR2 from the germline V gene are LNHDA and SQIVND (reference sequence). Supplemented by reference TRBV19 and TRBJ1-2, the full variable domain reads DGGITQSPKYLFRKEGQNVTLSCEQNLNHDAMYWYRQDPGQGLRLIYYSQIVNDFQKGDIAEGYSVSREKKESFPLTVTSAQKNPTAFYLCASSLRDYGYTFGSGTRLTVV.

The V and J genes are TRBV15 and TRBJ2-1; tentatively, D is TRBD1 (5 bases). The germline V gene encodes CDR1 LNHNV and CDR2 YYDKDF (reference sequence). V lost 0 bases to trimming and J lost 5 bases, with 11 bases between them. The CDR3 contains 15 residues. CDR3 sequence: CATSRDQAGNNEQFF. The CDR3 region has the DNA TGTGCCACCAGCAGAGATCAAGCAGGGAACAATGAGCAGTTCTTC.

The gene calls are TRBV10-1 and TRBJ2-2; the D is unclear. There are 15 residues in the CDR3. V lost 2 bases and J lost 6, with 13 bases in between. In germline, CDR1 is WNHNN, CDR2 SYGVQD (reference sequence). CDR3 protein: CASSEGPRLSGELFF. The CDR3, as DNA: TGCGCCAGCAGTGAGGGGCCGAGGTTATCCGGGGAGCTGTTTTTT.

The V gene is TRBV7-9, the J gene TRBJ2-7, with D possibly TRBD1 on 5 matching bases. This CDR3 spans 14 amino acids. V was trimmed by 7 bases and J by 4 bases, leaving 17 bases between them. The germline V gene has CDR1 SEHNR and CDR2 FQNEAQ (reference sequence). The DNA for the CDR3 is TGTGCCAGCATGAACGATAGGGGCTGGTACGAGCAGTACTTC. This encodes CASMNDRGWYEQYF.

The chain is built from TRBV25-1 and TRBJ1-2; D gene uncertain. Germline V lookup: CDR1 MGHDK, CDR2 SYGVNS. Trimming left V 8 bases short and J 2 bases short, with 12 bases between. The CDR3 contains 13 residues. CDR3 sequence: CASWVEENYGYTF. DNA for the CDR3: TGTGCCAGCTGGGTGGAGGAAAACTATGGCTACACCTTC.

This chain joins TRBV30 and TRBJ2-7; TRBD1 matches 8 bases. CDR1 and CDR2 (germline): GTSNPN, SVGIG (reference sequence). CDR3 size: 13 residues. V shed 4 bases and J 4 bases; nucleotides not matched to a gene: 6. The CDR3 DNA sequence: TGTGCCTGGAAGGCAGGGGGCTTTTACGAGCAGTACTTC. Protein sequence: CAWKAGGFYEQYF.

This chain uses TRBV25-1 with TRBJ1-2; no clear D gene. Germline V gives CDR1 MGHDK, CDR2 SYGVNS. The CDR3 is 11 amino acids. V was pared by 9 bases and J by 2 bases, with 7 bases between. CDR3 residues: CASSGNYGYTF. The DNA of the CDR3 is TGTGCCAGTTCAGGCAACTATGGCTACACCTTC.

This clone was counted once. V gene TRBV28 combines with J gene TRBJ2-7; 11 nucleotides agree with TRBD2. J lost 0 bases, V lost 3 bases, and 1 base had no gene match. Germline values: CDR1 MDHEN, CDR2 SYDVKM. This CDR3 spans 15 amino acids. The CDR3 reads CASSLTSGISYEQYF. The CDR3 coding sequence is TGTGCCAGCAGTTTGACTAGCGGGATCTCCTACGAGCAGTACTTC.

The genes are TRBV19 and TRBJ1-1, with TRBD1 identical over 9 bases. V dropped 7 bases and J dropped 4; count of bases not matched to a gene: 7. Germline values: CDR1 LNHDA, CDR2 SQIVND (reference sequence). This CDR3 contains 14 residues. CDR3 coding DNA: TGTGCCAGTACTCGGACAGGGGTTGGCACTGAAGCTTTCTTT. Its translation is CASTRTGVGTEAFF.

This clone was recorded only once. The chain is built from TRBV5-1 and TRBJ2-3; 7 bases fit TRBD2. This CDR3 region has 19 residues. V gave up 2 bases and J gave up 0 bases; unmatched junction bases: 15. Germline-derived CDR1 and CDR2 are SGHRS and YFSETQ. CDR3 DNA: TGCGCCAGCAGCTTACGTGGGGCGGGAGAGATCTATAGCACAGATACGCAGTATTTT. Protein sequence: CASSLRGAGEIYSTDTQYF.

This clone was seen more than once but under ten times. The chain carries TRBV14 and TRBJ2-1; 8 bases map to TRBD2. Germline values: CDR1 SGHDN, CDR2 FVKESK. J lost 2 bases, V lost 0 bases, and 6 bases had no gene match. The CDR3 consists of 17 residues. The CDR3 DNA reads TGTGCCAGCAGCCAAGATGAGCGGGAGAGAGCCTACAATGAGCAGTTCTTC. Amino acids: CASSQDERERAYNEQFF.

CDR3 sequence: CASTSSYNEQFF. CDR3 in DNA: TGTGCCAGCACCTCTTCTTACAATGAGCAGTTCTTC. The chain employs TRBV28 and TRBJ2-1; D gene uncertain. This CDR3 is built from 12 residues. V dropped 7 bases and J dropped 4 bases, with 8 bases sitting between them. Germline CDR1 reads MDHEN; CDR2 reads SYDVKM.

This chain joins TRBV18 and TRBJ2-1; D call uncertain. V was shortened by 1 base and J by 8 bases, with 6 bases between the two germline ends. The germline gives CDR1 KGHSH, CDR2 LQKENI. The CDR3 extends over 12 amino acids. As DNA, the CDR3 is TGTGCCAGCTCACCACAAAGGGATGAGCAGTTCTTC. Amino acid sequence: CASSPQRDEQFF. Complete variable domain (other parts from reference TRBV18 and TRBJ2-1): NAGVMQNPRHLVRRRGQEARLRCSPMKGHSHVYWYRQLPEEGLKFMVYLQKENIIDESGMPKERFSAEFPKEGPSILRIQQVVRGDSAAYFCASSPQRDEQFFGPGTRLTVL.

A note on this clone: One end of the junction does not line up with germline, which may come from a read error. CDR3 amino acids: CASSVSSGLYNEQFF. The CDR3 DNA reads TGTGCCAGCAGTGTATCTAGCGGACTCTACAATGAGCAGTTCTTC. The rearrangement uses TRBV27 and TRBJ2-1, with TRBD2 identical over 7 bases. Germline loops: CDR1 MNHEY, CDR2 SMNVEV (reference sequence). The CDR3 sequence is 15 residues long.

The chain employs TRBV6-5 and TRBJ2-7, with TRBD2 matching 12 bases. V trimming: 5 bases; J trimming: 3 bases; junction bases outside the gene matches: 2. CDR3 length equals 14 residues. From germline, CDR1 is MNHEY and CDR2 SVGAGI. CDR3 protein: CASSATSGGYEQYF. In DNA, the CDR3 is TGTGCCAGCAGTGCGACTAGCGGGGGCTACGAGCAGTACTTC.

A few counts support this clone. CDR3: CASGSNLFGNTIYF. CDR3 sequence (DNA): TGTGCCAGCGGCAGTAACTTGTTTGGAAACACCATATATTTT. The rearrangement uses TRBV9 and TRBJ1-3; D call uncertain. V dropped 7 bases and J dropped 3 bases, with 14 bases sitting between them. The CDR3 consists of 14 residues. CDR1 is SGDLS, CDR2 YYNGEE, per germline.

This clone was recorded once. This chain uses TRBV25-1 with TRBJ2-3; maybe TRBD1 (6 bases). Trimming stripped 5 bases from V and 2 bases from J, with 23 bases between. Germline V gene sequence: CDR1 MGHDK, CDR2 SYGVNS. The CDR3 spans 18 residues. The DNA for the CDR3 is TGTGCCAGCAGTCCTTCGGGTAGGCCAGGGGAAATCACAGATACGCAGTATTTT. This encodes CASSPSGRPGEITDTQYF. The variable domain in full, completed from reference TRBV25-1 and TRBJ2-3, reads EADIYQTPRYLVIGTGKKITLECSQTMGHDKMYWYQQDPGMELHLIHYSYGVNSTEKGDLSSESTVSRIRTEHFPLTLESARPSHTSQYLCASSPSGRPGEITDTQYFGPGTRLTVL.